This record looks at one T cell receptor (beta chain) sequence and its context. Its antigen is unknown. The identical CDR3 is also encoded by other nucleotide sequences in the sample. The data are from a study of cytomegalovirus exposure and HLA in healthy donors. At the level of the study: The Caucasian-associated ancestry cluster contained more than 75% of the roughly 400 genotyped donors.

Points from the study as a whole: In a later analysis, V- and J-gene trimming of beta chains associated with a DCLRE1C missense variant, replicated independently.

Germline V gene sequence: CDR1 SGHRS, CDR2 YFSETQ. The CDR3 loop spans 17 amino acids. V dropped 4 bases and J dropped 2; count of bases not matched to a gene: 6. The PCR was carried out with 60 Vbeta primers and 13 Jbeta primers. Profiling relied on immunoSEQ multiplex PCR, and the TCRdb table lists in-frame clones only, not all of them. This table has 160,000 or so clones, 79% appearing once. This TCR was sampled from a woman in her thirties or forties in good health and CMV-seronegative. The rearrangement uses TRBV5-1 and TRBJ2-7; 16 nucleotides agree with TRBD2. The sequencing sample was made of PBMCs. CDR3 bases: TGCGCCAGCAGCGGGGGACTAGCGGGGGGGCCCCCCTACGAGCAGTACTTC. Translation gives CASSGGLAGGPPYEQYF.